The 23 T cell receptor beta chains given below trace back to one sample, sequenced in a study of beta chain features in type 1 diabetes. Reverse transcription of all isolated RNA meant that expressed TCRB transcripts were sequenced. Libraries were prepared by immunoSEQ multiplex PCR; TCRdb keeps only in-frame clonotypes and omits some of them. The sample yields approximately 84,000 clones, about a third seen once. The sample was stem cell memory CD4+ T cells from blood. These receptors all come from a woman in her late teens or twenties in good health.

The chain recombines TRBV5-4 with TRBJ1-1; D may be TRBD1 (5 bases). The CDR3 consists of 14 residues. Germline-derived CDR1 and CDR2 are SGHNT and YYREEE (reference sequence). The V gene lost 2 bases and the J gene lost 5 bases, with 13 bases spanning the gap. CDR3 sequence reads: CASSFAGIRTEAFF. The CDR3, as DNA: TGTGCCAGCAGCTTTGCAGGGATCAGGACTGAAGCTTTCTTT. Combining the CDR3 with reference TRBV5-4 and TRBJ1-1 gives the whole variable domain ETGVTQSPTHLIKTRGQQVTLRCSSQSGHNTVSWYQQALGQGPQFIFQYYREEENGRGNFPPRFSGLQFPNYSSELNVNALELDDSALYLCASSFAGIRTEAFFGQGTRLTVV.

This sequence joins TRBV6-6 and TRBJ2-5; 9 bases map to TRBD2. Germline-derived CDR1 and CDR2 are MNHNY and SVGAGI (reference sequence). The CDR3 covers 15 residues. V dropped 5 bases and J dropped 7; count of bases not matched to a gene: 11. In nucleotides, the CDR3 is TGTGCCAGCAGTCCGCTAGCGGGATCGGATTTGACCCAGTACTTC. It translates to CASSPLAGSDLTQYF.

The rearrangement joins TRBV10-3 to TRBJ2-2, with D maybe TRBD1 (6 bases). The CDR3 is made up of 15 amino acids. Trimming left V 6 bases short and J 6 bases short, with 17 bases between. Germline CDR1 reads ENHRY; CDR2 reads SYGVKD. This CDR3 reads CAISRAAQGPGELFF. CDR3 in DNA: TGTGCCATCAGCCGCGCCGCACAGGGTCCCGGGGAGCTGTTTTTT.

The chain carries TRBV4-3 and TRBJ2-6; D is possibly TRBD1 (6 bases). Germline loops: CDR1 LGHNA, CDR2 YSLEER. Trimming removed 1 base at V and 2 bases at J, with 9 bases between. CDR3 length equals 16 residues. CDR3: CASSQVSGAGANVLTF. The CDR3 bases are TGCGCCAGCAGCCAAGTGTCAGGGGCTGGGGCCAACGTCCTGACTTTC.

The rearrangement links TRBV10-3 to TRBJ1-1; D is uncertain. V lost 5 bases and J lost 3, with 13 bases in between. From germline, CDR1 is ENHRY and CDR2 SYGVKD. This CDR3 spans 14 amino acids. The CDR3 here is CAISNPAADTEAFF. The DNA for the CDR3 is TGTGCCATCAGTAACCCGGCGGCAGACACTGAAGCTTTCTTT.

This clone showed up just a few times. The chain links TRBV4-2 to TRBJ2-7; TRBD2 is a possible D gene (6 bases). CDR3 size: 15 residues. Germline CDR1 is LGHNA and CDR2 is YNFKEQ. The V and J ends lost 3 bases and 5 bases respectively, with 17 bases between them. The CDR3 nucleotides are TGTGCCAGCAGCCAGGATCGTAGCGGTCCAAACGAGCAGTACTTC. It yields the protein CASSQDRSGPNEQYF.

This clone was observed a few times. V and J are TRBV2 and TRBJ2-3; 9 positions match TRBD2. The CDR3 loop spans 15 amino acids. Germline loops: CDR1 SNHLY, CDR2 FYNNEI. The trim removed 5 bases at V and 8 bases at J, leaving 11 bases unmatched. The CDR3 DNA reads as TGTGCCAGCAGTTTAGCGGGAGAGTCCGCGGGTACGCAGTATTTT. Amino acid sequence: CASSLAGESAGTQYF.

The chain recombines TRBV29-1 with TRBJ2-3; 11 bases fit TRBD2. Germline CDR1 and CDR2: SQVTM and ANQGSEA. The CDR3 is 15 amino acids. V lost 4 bases and J lost 0; bases outside the gene matches: 3. The CDR3 nucleotides read TGCAGCGTTGGAAGACTAGCGGGGAGCACAGATACGCAGTATTTT. It translates to CSVGRLAGSTDTQYF.

The chain combines TRBV6-5 with TRBJ2-3; possibly TRBD2 for D (5 bases). From germline, CDR1 is MNHEY and CDR2 SVGAGI. The length of the CDR3 is 14 residues. With 7 bases removed from V and 3 bases from J, the gap between germline ends came to 14 bases. The DNA of the CDR3 is TGTGCCAGCAAGGCGCCCCTAGCAACAGATACGCAGTATTTT. Translated, it gives CASKAPLATDTQYF.

The chain is built from TRBV18 and TRBJ2-1, with TRBD1 identical over 9 bases. Trimming removed 2 bases from V and 7 bases from J; junction bases left unmatched: 3. Germline loops: CDR1 KGHSH, CDR2 LQKENI. There are 14 residues in the CDR3. This chain's CDR3 is CASSPDRGKNEQFF. CDR3 coding DNA: TGTGCCAGCTCACCAGACAGGGGGAAGAATGAGCAGTTCTTC.

This clone was detected a few times. CDR3 sequence: CASSLNLAGNTIYF. The CDR3 DNA is TGTGCCAGCAGCTTAAACTTAGCTGGAAACACCATATATTTT. The rearrangement uses TRBV7-2 and TRBJ1-3; D ambiguous. Germline V gene data show CDR1 as SGHTA and CDR2 as FQGNSA. V was cut by 2 bases and J by 2 bases, with 7 bases left in between. The CDR3 has 14 amino acids.

This chain links TRBV6-5 with TRBJ2-5; 9 bases line up with TRBD2. This CDR3 contains 15 residues. CDR1 and CDR2 (germline): MNHEY, SVGAGI. With 7 bases clipped from V and 8 bases from J, the junction kept 14 bases outside the gene matches. CDR3 in amino acids: CASTPTSGATGTQYF. Here the CDR3 DNA reads TGTGCCAGCACCCCGACTAGCGGCGCCACGGGAACCCAGTACTTC.

The chain's CDR3 is CASSYWSSGRGNEQFF. The CDR3 DNA sequence: TGTGCCAGCAGTTACTGGTCTAGCGGGAGAGGCAATGAGCAGTTCTTC. The gene calls are TRBV6-5 and TRBJ2-1, with TRBD2 identical over 10 bases. The germline CDR1 and CDR2 sequences are MNHEY and SVGAGI. V shed 1 base, J shed 6 bases, and the junction held 6 bases outside the gene matches. This CDR3 comprises 16 residues.

The chain combines TRBV30 with TRBJ1-6; tentatively, D is TRBD1 (5 bases). Trimming removed 5 bases at V and 8 bases at J, with 19 bases between. This CDR3 comprises 15 residues. Germline V gene data show CDR1 as GTSNPN and CDR2 as SVGIG (reference sequence). For the CDR3, the DNA is TGTGCCTGGTCCCAGGGCCCTCCACGGGATTCACCCCTCCACTTT. Translating gives CAWSQGPPRDSPLHF. The full variable domain, rest sourced from reference TRBV30 and TRBJ1-6, is SQTIHQWPATLVQPVGSPLSLECTVEGTSNPNLYWYRQAAGRGLQLLFYSVGIGQISSEVPQNLSASRPQDRQFILSSKKLLLSDSGFYLCAWSQGPPRDSPLHFGNGTRLTVT.

The V call is TRBV6-6, the J call TRBJ2-5, with D possibly TRBD1 on 6 matching bases. V was trimmed by 6 bases and J by 4 bases, leaving 18 bases between them. CDR3 size: 15 residues. Per germline, CDR1 MNHNY and CDR2 SVGAGI (reference sequence). CDR3 protein: CASSPRLDSGETQYF. The CDR3 DNA is TGTGCCAGCAGCCCCCGTCTGGACAGCGGAGAGACCCAGTACTTC.

This chain joins TRBV7-8 and TRBJ2-2, with TRBD2 matching over 9 bases. The V and J ends lost 2 bases and 6 bases, in that order; junction bases with no gene match: 7. Germline values: CDR1 SGHVS, CDR2 FQNEAQ. The CDR3 length is 16 residues. CDR3 loop: CASSLNSGGRAGELFF. In DNA form, the CDR3 reads TGTGCCAGCAGCTTAAATAGCGGCGGGAGGGCCGGGGAGCTGTTTTTT.

This clone was detected once. V and J are TRBV5-1 and TRBJ2-7, with D tentatively TRBD2 (5 bases). The CDR3 extends over 12 amino acids. With 4 bases removed from V and 5 bases from J, the gap between germline ends came to 10 bases. Germline CDR1 reads SGHRS; CDR2 reads YFSETQ. The CDR3 protein is CASSLGGHEQYF. Written as DNA, the CDR3 is TGCGCCAGCAGCCTCGGAGGCCACGAGCAGTACTTC.

In its sample, this clone was seen a few times. This sequence joins TRBV11-2 and TRBJ2-5; the match to TRBD2 covers 7 bases. Germline CDR1 is SGHAT and CDR2 is FQNNGV. The CDR3 consists of 14 residues. J was trimmed by 3 bases and V by 3 bases; bases with no gene match: 4. CDR3 bases: TGTGCCAGCAGCTTGGGACTATCTAAAGAGACCCAGTACTTC. Translated: CASSLGLSKETQYF.

V gene TRBV10-3 combines with J gene TRBJ2-5; 7 bases fit TRBD1. The germline CDR1 and CDR2 sequences are ENHRY and SYGVKD. Trimming removed 8 bases from V and 2 bases from J; junction bases left unmatched: 8. The CDR3 spans 14 residues. The CDR3 sequence is CAISSGQAQETQYF. CDR3 DNA: TGTGCCATCTCATCCGGACAGGCACAAGAGACCCAGTACTTC.

A few counts support this clone. The CDR3 sequence: CAWSPGGLSNQPQHF. The CDR3 DNA reads as TGTGCCTGGAGCCCGGGGGGGCTTAGCAATCAGCCCCAGCATTTT. The chain uses TRBV30 and TRBJ1-5; TRBD1 is a possible D gene (6 bases). The V gene lost 3 bases and the J gene lost 0 bases, with 12 bases spanning the gap. The CDR3 consists of 15 residues. Germline V gives CDR1 GTSNPN, CDR2 SVGIG (reference sequence).

This clone showed up just a few times. The chain carries TRBV5-1 and TRBJ2-7; D is possibly TRBD2 (5 bases). V gave up 3 bases and J gave up 2 bases, with 15 bases separating them. CDR1 and CDR2 from the germline V gene are SGHRS and YFSETQ. This CDR3 has 15 amino acids. The CDR3 DNA follows: TGCGCCAGCAGCTCCTCCGGGATTACCACCTACGAGCAGTACTTC. Translation gives CASSSSGITTYEQYF.

This chain uses TRBV21-1 with TRBJ2-1; the DNA was not compared with TRBD2, the D call given in the table. TRBV21-1 represents a pseudogene. This CDR3 has 15 residues. The CDR3 DNA follows: TGTGCCAGCAGCAAAGGCGGGGCTAAGGCCCCGGGGTCGTTCTTC. Translation gives CASSKGGAKAPGSFF.

This clone appeared a few times. V and J are TRBV10-3 and TRBJ2-7; 10 bases line up with TRBD2. The germline V gene encodes CDR1 ENHRY and CDR2 SYGVKD. This CDR3 contains 14 residues. The trim removed 10 bases at V and 2 bases at J, leaving 8 bases unmatched. For the CDR3, the DNA is TGTGCCACAAGGGAACTAGCGGGAACCTACGAGCAGTACTTC. Protein sequence: CATRELAGTYEQYF.